This TCR beta chain emerged from a study of cytomegalovirus exposure and HLA in healthy donors (TCRdb year 2017). Notes on the research overall: According to an earlier analysis of 450 to 650 of the donors, some 170 million T cells yielded 100 million or so unique TCR beta sequences and around 300 Gb of sequence data. The study was designed to test whether signatures of past pathogen exposure could be identified by cataloging public T cell receptors. Among about 370 genotyped donors of the cohort, an average of roughly 230,000 unique TCR beta nucleotide sequences was sequenced per donor, of which 15% to 20% were non-productive. Among the roughly 400 genotyped donors, under 90% belonged to the genetic ancestry cluster associated with self-reported Caucasian donors. Donor age, sex, ethnicity and CMV serostatus were compiled together with the repertoire data. In addition to the first cohort of about 650 subjects, a separate validation cohort of 130 or so different subjects was used. A later genetic analysis took genome-wide SNP genotypes for about 55% of the 666 donors and used that subset as a discovery cohort. The number of typed donors differed by locus: about 629-640 for A, B, C, DRB1 and DQB1; approximately 520 for DQA1; around 580 for DPA1; and around 450 for DPB1. Roughly five DR-DQ haplotypes were handled as single units for association and clustering because linkage in the cohort was strong. To study patterns of TCR occurrence, a later analysis re-analyzed previously published TCR beta repertoires from 666 donors and added high-resolution HLA genotyping. Class I and class II HLA loci were covered by the typing at four-digit resolution. Rather than using new phenotypic data, the later analysis identified candidate immune exposures from TCR beta sequences and from how often those sequences occurred across donors. Approximately 310 gigabases of sequencing data and about 92 million unique TCR sequences made up an early release that covered approximately 650 HLA-typed donors. To predict cytomegalovirus infection status, the study combined high-throughput TCR immunosequencing, statistical association of individual TCRs with disease status, and machine learning. To decide whether each TCR beta V gene segment behaved as functional or pseudogenic, an earlier analysis of 587 of the donors relied on high-throughput TCR beta sequencing. All discovery cohort repertoires had been generated on a single sequencing platform. The study profiled the T cell repertoires of about 720 subjects by immunosequencing and related them to cytomegalovirus serostatus.

Receptor libraries were prepared by the immunoSEQ multiplex PCR assay. The multiplex PCR relied on a mix of 60 forward primers for TCR Vbeta segments and 13 reverse primers for TCR Jbeta segments. A multiplex PCR assay on genomic DNA amplified the CDR3 region of rearranged TCR beta genes. On the Illumina HiSeq System, the amplified TCR beta libraries were sequenced as 87-base-pair reads. Turning to the authors' computational methods: A later analysis tallied tens of millions of unique TCR beta chains across the approximately 670 repertoires, and roughly 11 million of those chains were shared by two or more donors. A nearest-neighbor algorithm error-corrected the raw reads and collapsed the reads into unique sequences, merging closely related sequences to remove PCR and sequencing errors. CDR3 sequences were aligned to IMGT reference sequences to assign V, D and J gene segments. For a sequence to be retained, a match of at least six nucleotides was required to both a V gene segment and a J gene segment. A rearrangement counted as productive if the CDR3 had no stop codons and remained in frame with V and J, and every other rearrangement counted as non-productive. Following IMGT convention, CDR3 was defined as the stretch from the second conserved V-encoded cysteine up to the conserved J-encoded phenylalanine. In an earlier analysis of approximately 500 of the donors, sequences lacking an unambiguous match to a single V gene segment were excluded. In an earlier analysis of 587 of the donors, V segments were called functional above 56.7% productive rearrangements and were called segregating when the between-donor standard deviation exceeded 5%. A statistical classification framework was developed to diagnose cytomegalovirus status using the catalog of TCR beta chain sequences. In a later analysis, TCR nucleotide sequences were compared against IMGT/GENE-DB human TR gene sequences so that V and J genes could be assigned. A later analysis assigned CDR3 sequences and most-parsimonious VDJ recombination scenarios with the TCRdist pipeline. In a later analysis, every TCR beta chain was defined by the combination of its CDR3 amino acid sequence and its V-gene family, and reads without a unique V-gene family were dropped. To address suspected cross-contamination and a sequencing artifact, a later analysis removed some 620 highly shared, low-generation-probability nucleotide sequences. For each public chain, a later analysis derived a clonal expansion index from normalized ranks of inferred template counts within each repertoire. In a later analysis, generation probabilities were computed using a VDJ recombination model fitted to out-of-frame rearrangements, and the results were checked against IGoR. A later analysis scored TCR-TCR, TCR-HLA and TCR-CMV co-occurrence with hypergeometric tests, applying a repertoire-size bias correction to TCR pairs. In a later analysis, false discovery rates were estimated by permuting HLA or CMV assignments 20 times. In a later analysis, co-occurring TCRs were grouped using DBSCAN, with TCRdist sequence similarity added in when clustering inside HLA-allele-positive subsets. Repertoires with fewer than 30,000 or more than 120,000 public chains were left out of co-occurrence clustering, as were five repertoires with anomalous nucleotide sharing. The table was pulled from immuneACCESS by TCRdb, which kept in-frame rearrangements only. Such tables lose some clones; where checked, under half of the loss comes from unresolved V genes, and the rest has no known cause. V, J and clone size are those of that table, while D and trimming were read from the DNA. This sample has roughly 63,000 clones in its table, and roughly 80% of those were observed once. Together, the top ten hold approximately 24% of the sample.

Turning to this clone: Its antigen target is currently unknown. No per-base quality is available; no much larger clone lies one base away.

The cohort comprised 550 to 700 healthy bone marrow donors. At the time of sampling, all cohort members were nominally healthy, though unrecorded immune exposures were likely present. The donor tested CMV seropositive and was one of the 289 seropositive cohort members. Every donor gave a peripheral blood sample, and the peripheral blood mononuclear cells from that sample were used for TCR beta sequencing. Genomic DNA was extracted from the blood cell samples with the Qiagen DNeasy Blood Extraction Kit. Summary of the overall study and its limitations: In an earlier analysis of 450 to 750 of the donors, most TCR beta V segments appeared in productive rearrangements about 87% or about 30% of the time, broadly matching IMGT annotations. The study gave a list of 150 to 200 TCR beta chains associated with cytomegalovirus. The authors suggested that the approach could potentially be extended to other disease states and immunological phenotypes. In vitro tests confirmed that a few of the cytomegalovirus-associated TCR beta chains recognize cytomegalovirus antigens. A further reported finding was that TCR beta sequences accurately predicted the HLA-A and HLA-B alleles for most subjects in the first cohort. CMV serostatus was the only immune exposure information available for the cohort. According to a later analysis, parvovirus B19, influenza, CMV and Epstein-Barr virus appeared linked to several top co-occurrence clusters. Compared with the approximately 710-donor mean, donors in an Asian-associated ancestry cluster had fewer N-insertions in productive TCRs, according to a later genetic analysis. At a false discovery rate of 0.05, a later analysis linked roughly 17,000 TCR beta sequences to specific HLA alleles. When HLA alleles, especially DR and DQ, strongly co-occurred, attributing TCR associations to individual alleles was difficult. In a later analysis, TCR association rates were found to vary across HLA loci, with the most associated TCRs seen for DRB1 alleles and the fewest for HLA-C alleles. In this cohort, only TCR beta chains were sequenced, and detectable features were limited by the absence of alpha or paired-chain data. The earlier analysis of approximately 540 of the donors excluded over 15 rarely observed V segments, including chromosome 9 orphons, because counts were too low. The sequencing pipeline was judged likely to have produced a cluster of highly shared sequence variants as a technical artifact. Presence/absence analyses assumed roughly uniform sequencing depth across donors, an assumption that may not hold. A later analysis found that HLA-associated TCR beta chains were more clonally expanded and had lower generation probabilities than equally common non-associated chains. In a later analysis, most CMV-associated TCR beta chains were found to appear HLA-restricted, with HLA associations seemingly driven largely by CMV exposure. V-gene and J-gene trimming of TCR beta chains was associated with a missense DCLRE1C variant in a later genetic analysis, and the association was replicated in an independent cohort. Because HLA typing was unavailable for some donors at each locus, only the typed subset was used in association tests. Most TCR sequences were observed very rarely across donors, whereas some public TCRs were present in many individuals. Correlated functional status among segregating V segments might reflect linkage disequilibrium, but an unknown experimental factor could not be ruled out. The classifier was reported to diagnose cytomegalovirus status with high specificity and sensitivity in both the original cohort and the validation cohort.

This clonotype originated in a woman aged 35 to 49 in good health and CMV-seropositive. Sequencing was performed on PBMCs.

This receptor has the CDR3 CASRETRQGAGELFF. The bases are TGTGCCAGCAGGGAGACCCGACAGGGGGCGGGGGAGCTGTTTTTT. The chain is assembled from TRBV2 and TRBJ2-2, and 10 junctional nucleotides match TRBD1. At the junction V is shortened by 6 bases and J by 8 bases; bases outside the gene matches: 9. CDR1 and CDR2 are drawn from the germline V gene: SNHLY, FYNNEI. The CDR3, from cysteine to phenylalanine, totals 15 residues. The sequence is cut down to CDR3 DNA, 45 bases in frame from base 1.